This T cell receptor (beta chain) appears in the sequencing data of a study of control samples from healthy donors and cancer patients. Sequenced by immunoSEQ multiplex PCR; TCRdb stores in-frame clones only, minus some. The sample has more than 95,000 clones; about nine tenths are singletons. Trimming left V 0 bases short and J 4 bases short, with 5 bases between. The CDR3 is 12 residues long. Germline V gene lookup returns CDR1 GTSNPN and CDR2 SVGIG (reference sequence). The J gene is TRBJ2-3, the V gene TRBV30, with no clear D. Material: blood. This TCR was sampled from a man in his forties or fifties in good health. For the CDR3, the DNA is TGTGCCTGGAGTGTAGCACCAGATACGCAGTATTTT. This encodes CAWSVAPDTQYF.